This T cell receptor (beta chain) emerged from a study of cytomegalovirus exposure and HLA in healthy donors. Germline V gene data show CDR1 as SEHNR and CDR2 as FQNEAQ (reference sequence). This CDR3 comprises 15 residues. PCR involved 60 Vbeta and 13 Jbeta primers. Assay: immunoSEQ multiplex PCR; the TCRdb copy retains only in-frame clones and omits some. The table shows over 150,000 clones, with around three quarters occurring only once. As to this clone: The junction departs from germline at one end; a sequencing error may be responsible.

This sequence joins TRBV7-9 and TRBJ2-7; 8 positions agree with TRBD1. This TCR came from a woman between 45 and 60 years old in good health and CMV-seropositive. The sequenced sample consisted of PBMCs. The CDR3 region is CSSSSGQELTYEQYF. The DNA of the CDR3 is TGTTCCAGCAGCTCGGGACAGGAACTTACCTACGAGCAGTACTTC.